This paragraph covers one TCR beta chain sequence. Its binding antigen is unknown. Base qualities are not recorded, but no much larger clone differs from it by a single base. The library was produced with 5' RACE. Sequencing used an Illumina HiSeq 2000. A universal primer binding site was introduced by template switching, and a unique molecular identifier was present in the final cDNA, enabling accurate counting of TCR cDNA molecules. Specific primers in the conserved constant-segment region were used to synthesize first-strand cDNA for TCR alpha and beta chains. Each cDNA library was double barcoded, with a SMART-Mk sample barcode plus Illumina barcodes, to control for contamination. TruSeq adapter sequences along with Illumina sample barcodes were introduced in two successive PCR steps. Sequencing of the TCR alpha and beta cDNA libraries was done on the Illumina HiSeq platform using custom primers. Concerning the study's data processing: Raw reads were processed with MiGEC to extract unique molecular identifiers, and MiXCR was used to determine CDR3 positions. Recombination models were inferred per individual with the repgenHMM and IGoR tools using an EM algorithm. Shared clonotypes were analyzed with the tcR package in R, and sharing was normalized by the product of cloneset sizes. Out-of-frame nonproductive sequences were analyzed to study raw recombination free of thymic and clonal selection effects. Using fastp at Q25 and MiXCR, TCRdb reprocessed the public reads and kept productive beta chains. A single entry per CDR3 protein holds the most common genes and DNA from its merged rows. The V and J calls and clone size are TCRdb's, not the authors'. This sample holds roughly 700,000 distinct CDR3 sequences; approximately 9% were observed only once. The ten largest clones represent around 0.98% of the sample.

The data stem from a study of identical twins (TCRdb year 2016). Study-wide context: To test whether fetal clonotypes persist, this study deep-sequenced TCR alpha and beta repertoires from monozygotic twins, from unrelated adults of various ages, and from cord blood. Replicate twin experiments were performed at different times using different library preparation protocols to rule out contamination.

What the authors observed across the whole study: Compared with coincidental sharing between unrelated individuals, an excess of low generation-probability sequences was observed among out-of-frame TCR alpha sequences shared between twins. Zero-insertion analyses could be partly confounded by invariant T cells such as MAIT and iNKT, although diverse VJ usage argued against such confounding for most clonotypes. Abundant cord blood beta clonotypes carried fewer insertions; young adult naive repertoires showed a weaker similar trend, while memory repertoires showed none. The excess sharing between twins in beta out-of-frame sequences was weaker because fewer shared sequences reduced the signal-to-noise ratio. Conclusions relied on cross-sectional statistical analysis, since the same donors could not be followed over many years. In monozygotic twins, recombination models systematically underestimated out-of-frame TCR alpha sharing, but the models matched the sharing seen between unrelated individuals.

Only healthy Caucasian donors were included. The twin cohort consisted of three pairs of female monozygotic twins, all aged about 18 to 29 years. RNA for TCR libraries was isolated from peripheral blood mononuclear cells. The CDR3 measures 13 amino acids from cysteine to phenylalanine. Kept here is only the CDR3 DNA, which spans 39 bases and is read in frame from base 1. CDR1 is given as SEHNR and CDR2 as FQNEAQ, both from the germline V gene (reference sequence). A distance of 8 bases separates the germline ends of V and J, which lose 2 bases and 6 bases respectively. These same data were also listed under a study on yellow fever vaccine responses in identical twins. The second study's authors report: According to the authors, in identical twins the way T cells responded to vaccination appeared partly convergent and partly personalized. The study precisely tracked vaccine-responding T cell clones in identical twins.

The receptor was isolated from a woman under 30 in good health. The chain couples TRBV7-9 to TRBJ2-1; no confident D gene assignment can be made. Material: PBMCs. The bases are TGTGCCAGCAGCTTACAGATACCCAATGAGCAGTTCTTC. This gives the protein CASSLQIPNEQFF.